The entry below describes one T cell receptor beta chain. Its antigen remains unidentified. Patients who underwent sequencing had shown CD8+CD57+ cell expansion by flow cytometry. Every patient had severe acquired aplastic anemia. The blood sampling took place in patients who had so far received no therapy. The sample comes from a study of CD8+CD57+ T cells in acquired aplastic anemia. Study at large: Sorted cells (CD4+ and CD8+) yielded DNA amounts that averaged around 3.1 ug. Study outcomes and limitations: Patients and controls were found to share fewer than 35 CD8+ CDR3 sequences.

This CDR3 spans 16 amino acids. The germline V gene has CDR1 ENHRY and CDR2 SYGVKD. V gave up 2 bases and J gave up 4 bases; unmatched junction bases: 8. TCR beta VDJ and CDR3 were profiled, and genomic DNA was the template. From the reads, TCRdb called clonotypes with MiXCR, one entry per CDR3 protein. The sample has over 150,000 distinct CDR3 sequences; about two thirds are singletons. Sequenced input: sorted CD4+, CD8+, or CD8+CD57+ T cells (not recorded which) from PBMCs. This chain joins TRBV10-3 and TRBJ2-1, with TRBD1 matching 7 bases. The sequence derives from a human donor with aplastic anemia. CDR3 coding DNA: TGTGCCATCAGTGAGCCCAACCGGACAGGTTACAATGAGCAGTTCTTC. Translation: CAISEPNRTGYNEQFF.